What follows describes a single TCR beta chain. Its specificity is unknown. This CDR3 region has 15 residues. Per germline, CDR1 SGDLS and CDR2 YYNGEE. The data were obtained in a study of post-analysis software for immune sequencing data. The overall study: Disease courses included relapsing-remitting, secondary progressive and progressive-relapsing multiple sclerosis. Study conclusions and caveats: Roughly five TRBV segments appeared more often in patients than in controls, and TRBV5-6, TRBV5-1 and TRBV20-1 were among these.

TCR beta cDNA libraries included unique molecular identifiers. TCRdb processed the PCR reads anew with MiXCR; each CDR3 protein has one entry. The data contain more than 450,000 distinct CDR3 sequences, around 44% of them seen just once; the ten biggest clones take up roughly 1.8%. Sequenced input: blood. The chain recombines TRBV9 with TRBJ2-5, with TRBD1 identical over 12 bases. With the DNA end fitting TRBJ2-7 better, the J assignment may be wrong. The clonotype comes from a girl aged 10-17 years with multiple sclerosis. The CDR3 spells CASSGGTGGGYEQYF. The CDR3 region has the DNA TGTGCCAGCAGCGGAGGGACAGGGGGCGGTTACGAGCAGTACTTC.